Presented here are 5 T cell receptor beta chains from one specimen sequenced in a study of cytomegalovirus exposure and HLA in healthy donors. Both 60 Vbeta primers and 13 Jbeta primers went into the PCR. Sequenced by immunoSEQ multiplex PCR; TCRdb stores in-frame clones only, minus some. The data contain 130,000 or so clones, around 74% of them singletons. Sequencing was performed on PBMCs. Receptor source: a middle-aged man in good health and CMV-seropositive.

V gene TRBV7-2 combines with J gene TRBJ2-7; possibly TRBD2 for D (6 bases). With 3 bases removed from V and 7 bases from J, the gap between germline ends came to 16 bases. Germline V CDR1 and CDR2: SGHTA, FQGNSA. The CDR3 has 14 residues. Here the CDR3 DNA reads TGTGCCAGCAGCTTTAGCGGCCTCGGAGGGGAGCAGTACTTC. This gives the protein CASSFSGLGGEQYF.

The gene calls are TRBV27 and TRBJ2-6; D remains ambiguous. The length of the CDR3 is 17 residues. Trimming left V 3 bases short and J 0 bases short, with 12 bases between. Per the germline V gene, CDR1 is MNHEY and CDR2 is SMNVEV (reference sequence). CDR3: CASSFGQDYSGANVLTF. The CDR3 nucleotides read TGTGCCAGCAGTTTTGGGCAGGATTACTCTGGGGCCAACGTCCTGACTTTC. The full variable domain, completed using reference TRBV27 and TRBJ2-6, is EAQVTQNPRYLITVTGKKLTVTCSQNMNHEYMSWYRQDPGLGLRQIYYSMNVEVTDKGDVPEGYKVSRKEKRNFPLILESPSPNQTSLYFCASSFGQDYSGANVLTFGAGSRLTVL.

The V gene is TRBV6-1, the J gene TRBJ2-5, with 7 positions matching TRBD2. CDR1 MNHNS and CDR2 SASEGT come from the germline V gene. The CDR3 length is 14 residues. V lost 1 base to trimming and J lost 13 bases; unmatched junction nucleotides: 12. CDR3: CASSEGGGRVEGYF. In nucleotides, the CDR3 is TGTGCCAGCAGTGAAGGGGGAGGGAGGGTCGAGGGGTACTTC.

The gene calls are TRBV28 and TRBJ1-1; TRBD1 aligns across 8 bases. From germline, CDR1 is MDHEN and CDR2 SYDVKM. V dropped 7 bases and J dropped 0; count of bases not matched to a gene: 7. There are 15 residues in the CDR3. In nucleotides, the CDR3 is TGTGCCAGCACGAAGACAGGGGACCTGAACACTGAAGCTTTCTTT. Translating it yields CASTKTGDLNTEAFF.

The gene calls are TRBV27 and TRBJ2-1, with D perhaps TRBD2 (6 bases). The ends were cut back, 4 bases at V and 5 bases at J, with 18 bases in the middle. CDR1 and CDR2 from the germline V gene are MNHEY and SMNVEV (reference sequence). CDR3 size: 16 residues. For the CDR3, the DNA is TGTGCCAGCAGTTCGGACTACCCGAGCTGGGACAATGAGCAGTTCTTC. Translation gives CASSSDYPSWDNEQFF.